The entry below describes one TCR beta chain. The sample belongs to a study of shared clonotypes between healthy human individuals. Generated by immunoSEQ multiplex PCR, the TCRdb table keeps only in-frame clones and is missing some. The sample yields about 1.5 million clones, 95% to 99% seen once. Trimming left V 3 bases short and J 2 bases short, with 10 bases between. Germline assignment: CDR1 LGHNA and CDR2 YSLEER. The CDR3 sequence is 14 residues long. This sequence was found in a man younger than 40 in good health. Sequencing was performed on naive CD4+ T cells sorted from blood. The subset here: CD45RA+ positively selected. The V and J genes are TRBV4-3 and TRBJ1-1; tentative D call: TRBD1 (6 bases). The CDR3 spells CASSHTQGNTEAFF. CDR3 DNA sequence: TGCGCCAGCAGCCACACACAGGGAAACACTGAAGCTTTCTTT.